At least ten counts were recorded for the clone carrying this T cell receptor beta chain. As yet, its antigen is unknown. Read coverage stops 3 residues before the CDR3 terminus; the germline J gene supplies the remainder. TCRdb's table, derived via immunoSEQ multiplex PCR, lists solely in-frame clones and lacks some. The counts give roughly 50,000 clones, none of them seen only once; approximately 3.6% is held by the top ten. The sample belongs to a study of T cell clonality in common variable immunodeficiency. Regarding the study as a whole: Fewer deletions and N-nucleotide insertions were reportedly seen in common variable immunodeficiency TCR beta sequences. CVID patient heterogeneity limited repertoire-clinical complication correlations. T cell subpopulation sequencing would be needed to explain CVID clonality. TCRbeta clonality was increased in CVID versus healthy controls.

Looked up from germline, CDR1 is SQVTM and CDR2 is ANQGSEA. The CDR3 has 13 amino acids. The V and J ends lost 2 bases and 7 bases respectively, with 12 bases between them. The chain uses TRBV29-1 and TRBJ2-1, with D perhaps TRBD1 (7 bases). This clonotype was obtained from a person aged 18 to 70 in good health. The sequencing input was peripheral blood mononuclear cells. The sequenced part of the CDR3 DNA is TGCAGCGTTGAAACACCAGGGGGGAATGAG. This encodes CSVETPGGNE. The CDR3, in full, reads CSVETPGGNEQFF.